This T cell receptor beta chain was sequenced for a study of blood T cell repertoires in COVID-19. The wider study: In each case, the material was cDNA or gDNA derived from T cells, B-cell-depleted T cells, or PBMCs.

V lost 0 bases to trimming and J lost 7 bases, with 13 bases between them. There are 14 residues in the CDR3. CDR1 and CDR2 (germline): GTSNPN, SVGIG (reference sequence). The method was immunoSEQ multiplex PCR; TCRdb's version includes in-frame clones alone and lacks a portion of them. The sample records approximately 90,000 clones, about 85% being singletons. The V gene is TRBV30, the J gene TRBJ1-5; D perhaps matches TRBD1 (5 bases). The clonotype was recovered from an elderly man with active or convalescent COVID-19. Sequencing input: peripheral blood. The CDR3 region has the DNA TGTGCCTGGAGTGTACGCGGGGGGTCCCAGCCCCAGCATTTT. Its translation is CAWSVRGGSQPQHF.